This TCR beta chain derives from a study of blood T cell repertoires in COVID-19. Study summary: Italy, Spain and the United States were the sources of the convalescent and acute COVID-19 samples. Sources were T cells, B-cell-depleted T cells, or PBMCs; the material itself was cDNA or gDNA.

Germline-derived CDR1 and CDR2 are SGHKS and YYEKEE (reference sequence). V lost 4 bases and J 2 bases, leaving 13 bases between the germline ends. CDR3 length equals 15 residues. Original processing methods: Scientists estimated how many nucleated cells there were by amplifying reference gene primers. The table came from immunoSEQ multiplex PCR; TCRdb's copy has only in-frame clones and leaves some out. That table is the source of V, J and clone size, and D and trimming were worked out from the DNA. The table lists about 200,000 clones, 80% to 90% of them singletons. The TCR comes from a woman in her 70s with acute or convalescent COVID-19. Input material: peripheral blood. V is TRBV5-5 and J is TRBJ1-5; unclear D gene. The CDR3 bases are TGTGCCAGCAGCCCGTTAGCCGCGGGCAATCAGCCCCAGCATTTT. Protein: CASSPLAAGNQPQHF.